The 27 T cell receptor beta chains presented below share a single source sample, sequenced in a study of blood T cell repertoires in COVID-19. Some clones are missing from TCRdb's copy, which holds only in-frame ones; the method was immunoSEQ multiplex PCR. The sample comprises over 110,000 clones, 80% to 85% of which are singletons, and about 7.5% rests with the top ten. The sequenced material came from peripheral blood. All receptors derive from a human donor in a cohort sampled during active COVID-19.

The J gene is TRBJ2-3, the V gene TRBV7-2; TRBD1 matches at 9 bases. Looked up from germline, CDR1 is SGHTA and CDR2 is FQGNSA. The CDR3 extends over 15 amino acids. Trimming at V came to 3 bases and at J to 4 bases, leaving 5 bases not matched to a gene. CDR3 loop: CASSLGDRVPDTQYF. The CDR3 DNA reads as TGTGCCAGCAGCTTGGGGGACAGGGTTCCAGATACGCAGTATTTT.

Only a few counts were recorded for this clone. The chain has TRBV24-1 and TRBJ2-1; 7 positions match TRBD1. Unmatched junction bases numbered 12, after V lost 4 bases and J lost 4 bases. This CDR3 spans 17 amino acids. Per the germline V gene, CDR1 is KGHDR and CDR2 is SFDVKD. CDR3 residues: CATSDAGQVSKYNEQFF. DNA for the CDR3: TGTGCCACCAGTGACGCTGGACAGGTATCTAAATACAATGAGCAGTTCTTC.

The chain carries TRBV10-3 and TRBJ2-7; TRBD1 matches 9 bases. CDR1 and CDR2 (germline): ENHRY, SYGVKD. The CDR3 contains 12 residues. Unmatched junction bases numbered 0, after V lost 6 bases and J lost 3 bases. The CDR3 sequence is CAIRDRGYEQYF. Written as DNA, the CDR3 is TGTGCCATCAGGGACAGGGGCTACGAGCAGTACTTC.

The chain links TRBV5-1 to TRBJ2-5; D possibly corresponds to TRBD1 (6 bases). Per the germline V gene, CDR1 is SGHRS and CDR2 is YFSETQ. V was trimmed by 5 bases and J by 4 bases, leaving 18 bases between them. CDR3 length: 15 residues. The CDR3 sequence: CASRGSGQNIETQYF. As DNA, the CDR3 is TGCGCCAGCAGGGGGAGCGGACAGAATATAGAGACCCAGTACTTC. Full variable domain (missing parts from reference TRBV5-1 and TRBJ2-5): KAGVTQTPRYLIKTRGQQVTLSCSPISGHRSVSWYQQTPGQGLQFLFEYFSETQRNKGNFPGRFSGRQFSNSRSEMNVSTLELGDSALYLCASRGSGQNIETQYFGPGTRLLVL.

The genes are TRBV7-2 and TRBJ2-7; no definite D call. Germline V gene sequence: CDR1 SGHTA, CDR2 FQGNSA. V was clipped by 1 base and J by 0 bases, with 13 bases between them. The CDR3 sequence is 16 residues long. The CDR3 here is CASSLGGGFGSYEQYF. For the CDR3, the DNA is TGTGCCAGCAGCTTAGGAGGCGGCTTTGGCTCCTACGAGCAGTACTTC.

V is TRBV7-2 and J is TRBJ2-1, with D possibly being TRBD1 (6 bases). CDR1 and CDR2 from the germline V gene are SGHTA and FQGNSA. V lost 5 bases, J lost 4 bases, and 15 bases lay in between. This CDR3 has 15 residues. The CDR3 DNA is TGTGCCAGCAGCCAGGGGACACCTACTTACAATGAGCAGTTCTTC. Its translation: CASSQGTPTYNEQFF.

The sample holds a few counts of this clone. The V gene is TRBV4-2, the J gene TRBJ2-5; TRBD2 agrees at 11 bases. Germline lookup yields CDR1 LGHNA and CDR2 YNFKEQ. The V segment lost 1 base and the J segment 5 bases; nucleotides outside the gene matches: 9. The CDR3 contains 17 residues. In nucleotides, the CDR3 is TGTGCCAGCAGCCAAGGGCTTAGCGGGAGGGGTCGGGAGACCCAGTACTTC. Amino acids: CASSQGLSGRGRETQYF.

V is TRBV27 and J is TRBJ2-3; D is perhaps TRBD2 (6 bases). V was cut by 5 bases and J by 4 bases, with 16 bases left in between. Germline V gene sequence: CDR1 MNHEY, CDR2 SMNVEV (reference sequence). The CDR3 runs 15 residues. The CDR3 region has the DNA TGTGCCAGCAGTCCCCAAAGACTAGTTTCAGATACGCAGTATTTT. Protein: CASSPQRLVSDTQYF.

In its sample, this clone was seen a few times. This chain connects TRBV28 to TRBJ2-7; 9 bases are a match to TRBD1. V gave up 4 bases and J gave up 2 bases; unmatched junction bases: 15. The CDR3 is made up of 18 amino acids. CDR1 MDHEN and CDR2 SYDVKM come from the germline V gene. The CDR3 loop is CASSSYTPGQGITYEQYF. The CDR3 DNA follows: TGTGCCAGCAGTTCTTATACCCCGGGACAGGGAATCACCTACGAGCAGTACTTC.

The CDR3 coding sequence is TGTGCCAGCAGTGGACAGGGGGCCGGTCAGCCCCAGCATTTT. It specifies CASSGQGAGQPQHF. V gene TRBV2 combines with J gene TRBJ1-5; TRBD1 agrees at 10 bases. CDR3 size: 14 residues. CDR1 is SNHLY, CDR2 FYNNEI, per germline. With V trimmed by 4 bases and J by 6 bases, 3 bases remained unmatched.

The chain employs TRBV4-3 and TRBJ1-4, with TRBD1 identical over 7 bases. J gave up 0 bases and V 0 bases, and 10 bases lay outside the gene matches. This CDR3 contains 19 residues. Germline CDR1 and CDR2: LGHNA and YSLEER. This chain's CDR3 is CASSQDPKQGQATNEKLFF. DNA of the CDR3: TGCGCCAGCAGCCAAGATCCAAAACAGGGGCAAGCAACTAATGAAAAACTGTTTTTT.

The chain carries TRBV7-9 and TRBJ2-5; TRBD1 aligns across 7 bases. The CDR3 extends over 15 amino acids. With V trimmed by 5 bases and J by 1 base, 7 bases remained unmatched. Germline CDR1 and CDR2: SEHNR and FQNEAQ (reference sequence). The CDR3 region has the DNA TGTGCCAGCAGCCACGGGACAGTTTCCCAAGAGACCCAGTACTTC. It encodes CASSHGTVSQETQYF. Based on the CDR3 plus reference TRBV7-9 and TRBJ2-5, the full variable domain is DTGVSQNPRHKITKRGQNVTFRCDPISEHNRLYWYRQTLGQGPEFLTYFQNEAQLEKSRLLSDRFSAERPKGSFSTLEIQRTEQGDSAMYLCASSHGTVSQETQYFGPGTRLLVL.

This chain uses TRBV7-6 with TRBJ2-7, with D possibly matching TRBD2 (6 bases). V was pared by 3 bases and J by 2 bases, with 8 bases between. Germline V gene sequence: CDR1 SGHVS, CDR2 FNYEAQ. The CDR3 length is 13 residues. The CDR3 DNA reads TGTGCCAGCAGCTTGAGACTAGCCTACGAGCAGTACTTC. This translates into CASSLRLAYEQYF. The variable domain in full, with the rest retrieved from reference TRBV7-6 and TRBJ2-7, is GAGVSQSPRYKVTKRGQDVALRCDPISGHVSLYWYRQALGQGPEFLTYFNYEAQQDKSGLPNDRFSAERPEGSISTLTIQRTEQRDSAMYRCASSLRLAYEQYFGPGTRLTVT.

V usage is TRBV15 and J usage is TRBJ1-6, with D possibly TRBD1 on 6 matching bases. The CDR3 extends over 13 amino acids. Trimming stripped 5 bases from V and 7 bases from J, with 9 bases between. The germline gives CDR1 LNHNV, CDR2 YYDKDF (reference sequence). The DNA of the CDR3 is TGTGCCACCAGCCGACAGGAAAATTCACCCCTCCACTTT. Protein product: CATSRQENSPLHF. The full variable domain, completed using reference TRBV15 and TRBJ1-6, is DAMVIQNPRYQVTQFGKPVTLSCSQTLNHNVMYWYQQKSSQAPKLLFHYYDKDFNNEADTPDNFQSRRPNTSFCFLDIRSPGLGDTAMYLCATSRQENSPLHFGNGTRLTVT.

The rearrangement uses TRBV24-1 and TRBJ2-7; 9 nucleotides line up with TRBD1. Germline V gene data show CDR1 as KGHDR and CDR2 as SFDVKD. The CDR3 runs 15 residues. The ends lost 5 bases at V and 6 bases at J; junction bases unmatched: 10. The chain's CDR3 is CATSASDRGYGEQYF. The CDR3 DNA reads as TGTGCCACCAGTGCCTCAGACAGGGGGTACGGCGAGCAGTACTTC.

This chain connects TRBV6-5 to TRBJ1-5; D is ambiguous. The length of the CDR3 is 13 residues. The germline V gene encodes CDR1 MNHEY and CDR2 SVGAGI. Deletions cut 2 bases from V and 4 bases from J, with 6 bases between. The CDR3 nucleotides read TGTGCCAGCAGTTACGGGAGAAATCAGCCCCAGCATTTT. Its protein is CASSYGRNQPQHF.

The CDR3 region has the DNA TGTGCCAGCAGCTTACTAGGAGGCACCGGGGAGCTGTTTTTT. Translating it yields CASSLLGGTGELFF. The V gene is TRBV7-3, the J gene TRBJ2-2, with a tentative D call TRBD2 (5 bases). CDR3 size: 14 residues. Trimming shortened V by 2 bases and J by 4 bases, and 8 bases separated the two germline ends. Per the germline V gene, CDR1 is SGHTA and CDR2 is FQGTGA. Drawing the rest from reference TRBV7-3 and TRBJ2-2, the complete variable domain is GAGVSQTPSNKVTEKGKYVELRCDPISGHTALYWYRQSLGQGPEFLIYFQGTGAADDSGLPNDRFFAVRPEGSVSTLKIQRTERGDSAVYLCASSLLGGTGELFFGEGSRLTVL.

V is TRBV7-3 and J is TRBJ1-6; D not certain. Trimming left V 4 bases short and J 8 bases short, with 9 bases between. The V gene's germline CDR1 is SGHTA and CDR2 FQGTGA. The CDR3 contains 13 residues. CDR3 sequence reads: CASSYGGDSPLHF. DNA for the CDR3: TGTGCCAGCAGCTACGGAGGCGATTCACCCCTCCACTTT.

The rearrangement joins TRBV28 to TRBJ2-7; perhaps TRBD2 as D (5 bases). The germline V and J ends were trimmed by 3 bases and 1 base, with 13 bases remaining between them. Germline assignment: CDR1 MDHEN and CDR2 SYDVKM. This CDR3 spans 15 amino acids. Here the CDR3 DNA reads TGTGCCAGCAGTTTGCGGGCGGTATCATCCTACGAGCAGTACTTC. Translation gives CASSLRAVSSYEQYF.

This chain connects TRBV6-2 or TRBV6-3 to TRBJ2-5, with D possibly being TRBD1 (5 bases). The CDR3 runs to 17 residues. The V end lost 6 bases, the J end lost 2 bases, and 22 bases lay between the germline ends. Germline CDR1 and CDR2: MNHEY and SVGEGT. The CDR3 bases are TGTGCCAGCAGCAACCTAAGCCGAACAGGAACGCAAGAGACCCAGTACTTC. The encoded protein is CASSNLSRTGTQETQYF.

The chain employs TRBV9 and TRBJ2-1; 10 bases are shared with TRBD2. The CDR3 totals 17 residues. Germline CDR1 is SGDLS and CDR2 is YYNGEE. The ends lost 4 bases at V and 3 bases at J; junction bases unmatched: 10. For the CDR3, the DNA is TGTGCCAGCAGCAAAAACCAGTGGACTAGCGGCTACAATGAGCAGTTCTTC. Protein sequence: CASSKNQWTSGYNEQFF. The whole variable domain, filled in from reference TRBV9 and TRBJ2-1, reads DSGVTQTPKHLITATGQRVTLRCSPRSGDLSVYWYQQSLDQGLQFLIQYYNGEERAKGNILERFSAQQFPDLHSELNLSSLELGDSALYFCASSKNQWTSGYNEQFFGPGTRLTVL.

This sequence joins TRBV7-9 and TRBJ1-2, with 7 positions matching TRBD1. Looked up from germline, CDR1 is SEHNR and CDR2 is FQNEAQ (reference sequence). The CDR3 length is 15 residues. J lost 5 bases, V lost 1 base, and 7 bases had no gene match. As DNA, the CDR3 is TGTGCCAGCAGCTTAGACAGGGGTTCGCTTTATGGCTACACCTTC. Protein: CASSLDRGSLYGYTF.

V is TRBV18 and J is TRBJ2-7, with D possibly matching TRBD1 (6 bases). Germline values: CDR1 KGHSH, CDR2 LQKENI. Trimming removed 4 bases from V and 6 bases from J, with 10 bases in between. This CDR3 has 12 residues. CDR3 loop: CASSLNRVEQYF. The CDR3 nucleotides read TGTGCCAGCTCACTAAACAGGGTCGAGCAGTACTTC.

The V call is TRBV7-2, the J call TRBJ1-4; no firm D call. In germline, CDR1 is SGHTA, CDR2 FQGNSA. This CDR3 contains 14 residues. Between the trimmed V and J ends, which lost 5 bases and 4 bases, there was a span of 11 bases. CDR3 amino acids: CASSPRGFNEKLFF. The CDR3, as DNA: TGTGCCAGCAGCCCCCGAGGGTTTAATGAAAAACTGTTTTTT.

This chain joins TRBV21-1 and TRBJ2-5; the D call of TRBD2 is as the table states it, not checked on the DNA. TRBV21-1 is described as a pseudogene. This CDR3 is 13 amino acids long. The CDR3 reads CAGAGHLQETQYF. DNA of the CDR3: TGTGCCGGAGCGGGACACCTCCAAGAGACCCAGTACTTC.

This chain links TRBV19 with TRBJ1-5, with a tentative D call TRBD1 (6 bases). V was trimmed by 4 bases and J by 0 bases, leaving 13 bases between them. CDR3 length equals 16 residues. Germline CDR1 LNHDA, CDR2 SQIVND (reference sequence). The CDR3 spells CASSTRQVYSNQPQHF. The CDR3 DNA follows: TGTGCCAGTAGTACCCGACAGGTTTATAGCAATCAGCCCCAGCATTTT.

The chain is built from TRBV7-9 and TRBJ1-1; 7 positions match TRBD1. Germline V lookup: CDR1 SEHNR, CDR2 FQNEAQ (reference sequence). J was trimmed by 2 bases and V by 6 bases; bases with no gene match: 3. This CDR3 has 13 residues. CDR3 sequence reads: CASRPGGNTEAFF. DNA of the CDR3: TGTGCCAGCAGGCCAGGGGGAAACACTGAAGCTTTCTTT.